This T cell receptor (beta chain) was identified in a study of low-dose radiotherapy and immunotherapy resistance in tumors (dated by TCRdb to the early 2020s). Concerning the study at large: Cohort 1 received 0.5 Gy per fraction every 2 weeks, with a prescribed total PTV dose of 6.5 Gy. Patients took aspirin 300 mg orally once daily for four cycles, starting on cycle 1 day 1. Randomization of trial participants into treatment groups was not performed. Cohort 2 received 1 Gy per fraction every two weeks, with a total of 13 Gy over 26 weeks. Eight patients were included in the translational analysis, namely three from the first dose cohort plus the first five from the second dose cohort. Cyclophosphamide 200 mg/m2 was administered intravenously every two weeks, one day before each radiation and immunotherapy administration. Patients were given nivolumab as a 240 mg flat dose every two weeks and ipilimumab at 1 mg/kg every six weeks, with both drugs delivered intravenously.

This clonotype has ten or more counts. Its antigen remains undetermined. No much larger clone is present one base from it, and per-base qualities are unavailable. Interpreted using the paper, the time point label stands for: before trial treatment. Donors were enrolled in RACIN, a single-arm phase I dose-escalation trial in which nivolumab, ipilimumab, aspirin, low-dose cyclophosphamide and low-dose radiotherapy were combined. Eligible patients had advanced, TIL-negative solid tumors. The germline V gene gives CDR1 as MDHEN and CDR2 as SYDVKM. The CDR3 covers 15 residues, taking in both the cysteine and the phenylalanine. Only the CDR3 portion is preserved as DNA: 45 bases, with reading frame beginning at the first base. V and J lose 7 bases and 3 bases, and a span of 16 bases separates them. These reads were obtained on an Illumina HiSeq 2500. Superscript III and a set of TRAV- and TRBV-specific primers were used to synthesize first-strand cDNA, so that both TCRalpha and TCRbeta chains were covered. TCRs were amplified for approximately 20 PCR cycles with Phusion, using a constant-region primer paired with the adapter attached to the V primers. Amplification of the isolated mRNA was done with the MessageAmp II aRNA Amplification Kit, which involved a roughly 17-hour in vitro transcription at 37 degrees C. The Dynabeads mRNA DIRECT Purification Kit was used to isolate mRNA for TCR sequencing. Indexed Illumina adapters were added in a second Phusion PCR of around 27 cycles, and the PCR products were purified with AMPure XP beads. As for how the authors treated the data: Using custom Perl scripts, TCR sequences encoding the same protein were pooled, out-of-frame sequences were removed, and the abundance of each clonotype was computed. The analysis excluded TCR sequences that were supported by just one read. Repertoire metrics included Shannon entropy, Gini index, clonality, richness, and frequency of TCRs shared between repertoires. The public reads were reprocessed in TCRdb via fastp at Q25 and MiXCR, keeping in-frame beta chains. Records with the same CDR3 protein are collapsed into one entry carrying the most frequent genes and DNA. What appears here as the V and J calls and clone size reflects TCRdb's work, not the paper's. The sample yields about 60,000 distinct CDR3 sequences; roughly 24% were counted once. The top ten clones comprise around 6% of the sample.

Recombination connected TRBV28 to TRBJ2-1; TRBD1 is a weak D gene call, 6 bases matching. The clonotype originates from a male donor with prostate cancer. The source was PBMCs, collected before treatment. Read as DNA, the sequence is TGTGCCAGCACTTCACAGGGTCGGGACTACAATGAGCAGTTCTTC. Its protein product is CASTSQGRDYNEQFF.